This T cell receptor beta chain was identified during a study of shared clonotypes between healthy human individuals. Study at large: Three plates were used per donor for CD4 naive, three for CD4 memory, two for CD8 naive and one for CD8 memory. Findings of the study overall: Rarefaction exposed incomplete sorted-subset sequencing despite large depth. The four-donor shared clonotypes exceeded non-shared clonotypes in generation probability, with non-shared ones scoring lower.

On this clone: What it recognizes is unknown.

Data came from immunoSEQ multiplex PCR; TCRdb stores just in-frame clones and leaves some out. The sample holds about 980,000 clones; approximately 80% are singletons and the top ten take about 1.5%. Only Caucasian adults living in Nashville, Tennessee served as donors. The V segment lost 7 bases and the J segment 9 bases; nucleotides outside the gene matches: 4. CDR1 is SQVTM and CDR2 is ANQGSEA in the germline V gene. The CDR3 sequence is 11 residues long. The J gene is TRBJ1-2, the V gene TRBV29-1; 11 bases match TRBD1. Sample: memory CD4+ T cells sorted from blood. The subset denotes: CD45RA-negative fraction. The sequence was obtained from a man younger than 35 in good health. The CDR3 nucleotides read TGCAGCGCCGGGACAGGGGGGAGCTACACCTTC. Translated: CSAGTGGSYTF.